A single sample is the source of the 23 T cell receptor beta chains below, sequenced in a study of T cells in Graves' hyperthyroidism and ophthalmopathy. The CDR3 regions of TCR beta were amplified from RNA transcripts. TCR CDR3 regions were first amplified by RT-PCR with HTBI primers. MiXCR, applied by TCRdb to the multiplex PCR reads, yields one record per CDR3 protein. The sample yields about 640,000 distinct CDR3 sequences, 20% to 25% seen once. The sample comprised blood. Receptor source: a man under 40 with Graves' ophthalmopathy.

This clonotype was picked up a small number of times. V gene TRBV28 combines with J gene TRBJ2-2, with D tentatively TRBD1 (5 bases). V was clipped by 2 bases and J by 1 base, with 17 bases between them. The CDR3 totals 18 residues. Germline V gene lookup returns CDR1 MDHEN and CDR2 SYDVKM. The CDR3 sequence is CASSLPQLPGQNTGELFF. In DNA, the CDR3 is TGTGCCAGCAGTTTACCGCAACTACCCGGACAGAACACCGGGGAGCTGTTTTTT.

CDR3 bases: TGCAGCGTTGAAGATAGAGGGCCAAGCTATGGCTACACCTTC. Translating it yields CSVEDRGPSYGYTF. This chain connects TRBV29-1 to TRBJ1-2, with D unclear. The CDR3 has 14 residues. Per the germline V gene, CDR1 is SQVTM and CDR2 is ANQGSEA. Trimming removed 0 bases from V and 4 bases from J, with 12 bases in between.

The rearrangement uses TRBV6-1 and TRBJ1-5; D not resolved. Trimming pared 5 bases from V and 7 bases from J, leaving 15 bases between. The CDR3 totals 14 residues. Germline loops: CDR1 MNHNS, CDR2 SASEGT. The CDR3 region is CASSYALPRQPQHF. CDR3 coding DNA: TGTGCCAGCAGTTACGCACTTCCCCGGCAGCCCCAGCATTTT.

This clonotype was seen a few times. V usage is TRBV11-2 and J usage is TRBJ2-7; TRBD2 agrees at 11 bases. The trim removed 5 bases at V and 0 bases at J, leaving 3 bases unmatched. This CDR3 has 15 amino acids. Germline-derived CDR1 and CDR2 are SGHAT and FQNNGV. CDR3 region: CASSAGLAGSYEQYF. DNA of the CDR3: TGTGCCAGCAGCGCAGGACTAGCGGGCTCCTACGAGCAGTACTTC.

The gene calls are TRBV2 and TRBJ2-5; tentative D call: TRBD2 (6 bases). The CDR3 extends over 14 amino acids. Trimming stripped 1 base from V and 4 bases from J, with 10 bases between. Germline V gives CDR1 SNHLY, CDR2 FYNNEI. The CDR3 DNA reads TGTGCCAGCAGTGAAGGGCTAGCGAGAGAGACCCAGTACTTC. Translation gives CASSEGLARETQYF.

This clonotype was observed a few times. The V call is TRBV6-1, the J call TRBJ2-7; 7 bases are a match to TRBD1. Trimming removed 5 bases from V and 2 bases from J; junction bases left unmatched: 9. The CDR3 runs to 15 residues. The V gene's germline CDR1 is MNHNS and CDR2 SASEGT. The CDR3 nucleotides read TGTGCCAGCAGTTTCGACAGGGTCGGCACCTACGAGCAGTACTTC. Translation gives CASSFDRVGTYEQYF.

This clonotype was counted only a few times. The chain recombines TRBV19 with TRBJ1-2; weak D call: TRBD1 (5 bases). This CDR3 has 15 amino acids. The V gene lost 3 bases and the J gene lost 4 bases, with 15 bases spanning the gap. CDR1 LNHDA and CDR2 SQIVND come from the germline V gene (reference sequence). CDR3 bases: TGTGCCAGTAGTATTATCCGGGGGGAGAGCTATGGCTACACCTTC. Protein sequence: CASSIIRGESYGYTF.

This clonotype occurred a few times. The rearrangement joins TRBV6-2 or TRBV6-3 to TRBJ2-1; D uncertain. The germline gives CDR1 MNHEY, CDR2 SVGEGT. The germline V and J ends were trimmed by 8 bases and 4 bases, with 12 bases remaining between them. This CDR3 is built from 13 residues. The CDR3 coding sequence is TGTGCCAGCGGAATGGCCGAGTACAATGAGCAGTTCTTC. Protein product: CASGMAEYNEQFF.

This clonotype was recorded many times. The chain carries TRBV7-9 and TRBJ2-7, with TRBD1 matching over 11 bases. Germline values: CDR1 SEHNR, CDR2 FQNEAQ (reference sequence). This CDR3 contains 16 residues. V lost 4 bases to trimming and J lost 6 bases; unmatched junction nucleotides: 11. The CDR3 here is CASSSTQDRGRVEQYF. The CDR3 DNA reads TGTGCCAGCAGCTCCACGCAGGACAGGGGGCGCGTCGAGCAGTACTTC.

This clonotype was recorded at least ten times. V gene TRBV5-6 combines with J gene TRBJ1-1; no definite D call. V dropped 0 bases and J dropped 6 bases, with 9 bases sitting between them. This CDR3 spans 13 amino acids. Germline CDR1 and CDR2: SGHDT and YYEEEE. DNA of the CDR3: TGTGCCAGCAGCTTGGACCCGGACCCTGAAGCTTTCTTT. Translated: CASSLDPDPEAFF.

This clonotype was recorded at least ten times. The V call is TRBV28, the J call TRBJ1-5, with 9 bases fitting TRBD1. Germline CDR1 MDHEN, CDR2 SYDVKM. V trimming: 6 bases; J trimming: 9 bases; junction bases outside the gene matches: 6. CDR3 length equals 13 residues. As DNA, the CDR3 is TGTGCCAGCAGGGGACAGGGAGAGACGCCCCAGCATTTT. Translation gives CASRGQGETPQHF.

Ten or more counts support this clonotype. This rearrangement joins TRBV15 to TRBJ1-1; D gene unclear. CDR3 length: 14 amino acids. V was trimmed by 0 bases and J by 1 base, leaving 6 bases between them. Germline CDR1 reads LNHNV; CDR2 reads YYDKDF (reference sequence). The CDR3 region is CATSRELENTEAFF. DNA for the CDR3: TGTGCCACCAGCAGAGAACTGGAGAACACTGAAGCTTTCTTT.

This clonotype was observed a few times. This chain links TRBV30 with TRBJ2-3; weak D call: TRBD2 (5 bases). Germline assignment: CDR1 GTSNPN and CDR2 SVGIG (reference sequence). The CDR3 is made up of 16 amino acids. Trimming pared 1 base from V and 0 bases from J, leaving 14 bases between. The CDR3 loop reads CAWSARGISSTDTQYF. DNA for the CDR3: TGTGCCTGGAGTGCCCGAGGGATATCTAGCACAGATACGCAGTATTTT. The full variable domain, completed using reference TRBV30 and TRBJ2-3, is SQTIHQWPATLVQPVGSPLSLECTVEGTSNPNLYWYRQAAGRGLQLLFYSVGIGQISSEVPQNLSASRPQDRQFILSSKKLLLSDSGFYLCAWSARGISSTDTQYFGPGTRLTVL.

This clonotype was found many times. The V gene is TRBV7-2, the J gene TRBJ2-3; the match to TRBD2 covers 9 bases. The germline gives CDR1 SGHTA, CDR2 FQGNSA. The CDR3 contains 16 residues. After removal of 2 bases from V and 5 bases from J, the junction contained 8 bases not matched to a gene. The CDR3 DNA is TGTGCCAGCAGCTTAAGGGGTAGCGGGAGCCTAGATACGCAGTATTTT. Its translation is CASSLRGSGSLDTQYF.

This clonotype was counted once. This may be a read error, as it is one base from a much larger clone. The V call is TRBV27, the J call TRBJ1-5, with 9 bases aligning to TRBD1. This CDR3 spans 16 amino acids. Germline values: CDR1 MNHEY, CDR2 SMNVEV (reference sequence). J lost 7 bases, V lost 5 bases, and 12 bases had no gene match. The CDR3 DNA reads TGTGCCAGCAGTCTTCCTCGACAGGGGGTGCGCCAGCCCCAGCATTTT. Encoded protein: CASSLPRQGVRQPQHF.

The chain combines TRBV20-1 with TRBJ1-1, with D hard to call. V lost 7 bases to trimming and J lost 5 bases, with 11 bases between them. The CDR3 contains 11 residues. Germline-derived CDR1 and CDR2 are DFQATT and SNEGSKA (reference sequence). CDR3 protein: CSVNAATEAFF. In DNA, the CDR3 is TGCAGTGTAAATGCCGCGACTGAAGCTTTCTTT.

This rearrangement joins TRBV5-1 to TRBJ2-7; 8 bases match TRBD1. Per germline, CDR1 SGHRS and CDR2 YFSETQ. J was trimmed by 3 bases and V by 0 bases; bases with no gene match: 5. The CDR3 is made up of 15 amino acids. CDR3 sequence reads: CASSLATGGDYEQYF. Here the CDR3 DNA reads TGCGCCAGCAGCTTGGCAACAGGGGGAGACTACGAGCAGTACTTC.

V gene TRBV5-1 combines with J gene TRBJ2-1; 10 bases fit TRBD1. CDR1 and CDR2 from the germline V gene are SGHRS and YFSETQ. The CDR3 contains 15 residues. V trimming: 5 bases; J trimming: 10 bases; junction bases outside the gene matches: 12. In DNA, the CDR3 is TGCGCCAGCAGGGCGACAGGGGGCACTTTCTACGAGCAGTTCTTC. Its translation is CASRATGGTFYEQFF.

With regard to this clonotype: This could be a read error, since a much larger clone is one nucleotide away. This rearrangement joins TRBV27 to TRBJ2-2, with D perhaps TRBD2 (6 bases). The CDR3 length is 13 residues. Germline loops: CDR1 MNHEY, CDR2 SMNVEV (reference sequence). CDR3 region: CASSYSAGRGASF. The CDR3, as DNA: TGTGCCAGCAGTTACTCGGCAGGGCGGGGAGCTTCCTTT.

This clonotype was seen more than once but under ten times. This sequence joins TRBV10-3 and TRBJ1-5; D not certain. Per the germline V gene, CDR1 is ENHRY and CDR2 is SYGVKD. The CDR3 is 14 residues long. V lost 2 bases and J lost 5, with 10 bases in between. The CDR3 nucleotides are TGTGCCATCAGTGAGAAGAGGGTGGATCAGCCCCAGCATTTT. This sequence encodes CAISEKRVDQPQHF.

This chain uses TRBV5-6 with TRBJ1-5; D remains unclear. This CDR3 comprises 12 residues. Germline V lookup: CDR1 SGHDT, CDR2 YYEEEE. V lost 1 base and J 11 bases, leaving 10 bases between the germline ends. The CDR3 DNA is TGTGCCAGCAGCTTGTGGGGATCAGCCCAGCATTTT. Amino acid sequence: CASSLWGSAQHF.

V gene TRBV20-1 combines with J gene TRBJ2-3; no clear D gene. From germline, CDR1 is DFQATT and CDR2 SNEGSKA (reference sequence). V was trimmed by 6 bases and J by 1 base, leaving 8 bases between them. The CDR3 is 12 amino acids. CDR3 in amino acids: CSASTGTDTQYF. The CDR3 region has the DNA TGCAGTGCCTCCACGGGCACAGATACGCAGTATTTT.

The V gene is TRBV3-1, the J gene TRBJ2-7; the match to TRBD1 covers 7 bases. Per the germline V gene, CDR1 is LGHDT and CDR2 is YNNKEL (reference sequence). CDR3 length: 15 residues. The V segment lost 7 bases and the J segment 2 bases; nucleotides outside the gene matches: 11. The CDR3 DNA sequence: TGTGCCAGCATCCAGCCCCGGGACAGAGCCTACGAGCAGTACTTC. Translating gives CASIQPRDRAYEQYF.